Each of the 10 T cell receptor beta chains below was sequenced from the same sample in a study of T cell clonotyping in hematopoietic cell transplantation. TCRdb's table, derived via immunoSEQ multiplex PCR, lists solely in-frame clones and lacks some. The data hold 70,000 or so clones, with over 90% observed a single time. Sequenced input: peripheral blood mononuclear cells. All receptors come from a man aged 45-60 years in good health. Some clones in this sample may be carry-over from other donors' samples.

This chain uses TRBV9 with TRBJ2-2; D gene unclear. CDR1 is SGDLS, CDR2 YYNGEE, per germline. Trimming removed 0 bases at V and 6 bases at J, with 12 bases between. This CDR3 spans 15 amino acids. CDR3 DNA: TGTGCCAGCAGCGTAGAAGGGTGGGTACCCGGGGAGCTGTTTTTT. The encoded protein is CASSVEGWVPGELFF.

The CDR3 nucleotides are TGTGCCAGCAGCCCACCGACAGGGGGCGAGAGTCAGCCCCAGCATTTT. Residues: CASSPPTGGESQPQHF. The gene calls are TRBV7-3 and TRBJ1-5; TRBD1 aligns across 10 bases. Germline CDR1 is SGHTA and CDR2 is FQGTGA. This CDR3 is built from 16 residues. The junction had 10 bases not matched to a gene; V was cut back by 5 bases and J by 6 bases.

The sample holds a few counts of this clone. This sequence joins TRBV14 and TRBJ1-1; D possibly corresponds to TRBD1 (5 bases). The germline V and J ends were trimmed by 3 bases and 1 base, with 9 bases remaining between them. The CDR3 is 14 residues long. CDR1 and CDR2 (germline): SGHDN, FVKESK. The CDR3 here is CASSQQGANTEAFF. The CDR3 coding sequence is TGTGCCAGCAGCCAGCAAGGGGCGAACACTGAAGCTTTCTTT.

V and J are TRBV19 and TRBJ1-2; no firm D call. Per germline, CDR1 LNHDA and CDR2 SQIVND (reference sequence). V was cut by 1 base and J by 4 bases, with 7 bases left in between. CDR3 length equals 13 residues. Here the CDR3 reads CASSIAGSYGYTF. The DNA of the CDR3 is TGTGCCAGTAGTATAGCCGGTAGCTATGGCTACACCTTC.

This clone was recorded once. The J gene is TRBJ2-1, the V gene TRBV5-1; 8 nucleotides align to TRBD1. CDR1 is SGHRS, CDR2 YFSETQ, per germline. CDR3 length equals 21 residues. The J segment lost 5 bases and the V segment lost 3 bases, leaving 25 bases of the junction unmatched. The CDR3 sequence is CASSWHPLNGDRRVGHNEQFF. CDR3 nucleotides: TGCGCCAGCAGCTGGCACCCCCTAAATGGGGACAGGCGGGTTGGGCACAATGAGCAGTTCTTC.

The chain combines TRBV11-2 with TRBJ2-7; 9 nucleotides match TRBD1. Trimming removed 1 base from V and 3 bases from J; junction bases left unmatched: 4. The CDR3 consists of 15 residues. CDR1 SGHAT and CDR2 FQNNGV come from the germline V gene. CDR3: CASSLGPTGGYEQYF. CDR3 bases: TGTGCCAGCAGCTTAGGACCGACAGGGGGCTACGAGCAGTACTTC.

The chain carries TRBV25-1 and TRBJ1-6; the match to TRBD1 covers 9 bases. V lost 5 bases, J lost 6 bases, and 5 bases stayed unmatched. CDR1 is MGHDK, CDR2 SYGVNS, per germline. This CDR3 spans 15 amino acids. The CDR3 reads CASSIQGAFNSPLHF. The CDR3 nucleotides read TGTGCCAGCAGTATACAGGGGGCGTTTAATTCACCCCTCCACTTT.

This chain links TRBV6-5 with TRBJ2-7, with D unresolved. Germline V gene lookup returns CDR1 MNHEY and CDR2 SVGAGI. V was shortened by 5 bases and J by 2 bases, with 13 bases between the two germline ends. The CDR3 covers 14 residues. The CDR3 DNA reads TGTGCCAGCAGTCCCGGGCTGATTACCTACGAGCAGTACTTC. It yields the protein CASSPGLITYEQYF.

This clone occurred once. This chain joins TRBV28 and TRBJ1-2, with a tentative D call TRBD1 (5 bases). The CDR3 sequence is 14 residues long. Trimming took off 2 bases at V and 7 bases at J, with 14 bases between the two ends. Germline lookup yields CDR1 MDHEN and CDR2 SYDVKM. Written as DNA, the CDR3 is TGTGCCAGCAGTTTACCGAACAGGCCTGCTGGCTACACCTTC. It yields the protein CASSLPNRPAGYTF.

For the CDR3, the DNA is TGTGCCATCAGTCTTACAGGGGGGGCTGAAGCTTTCTTT. This codes for CAISLTGGAEAFF. The chain uses TRBV10-3 and TRBJ1-1; 8 bases align to TRBD1. V shed 5 bases, J shed 6 bases, and the junction held 5 bases outside the gene matches. Looked up from germline, CDR1 is ENHRY and CDR2 is SYGVKD. The CDR3 runs to 13 residues.